This T cell receptor beta chain was sequenced in a study of T cells in Graves' hyperthyroidism and ophthalmopathy. Germline V lookup: CDR1 SGHRS, CDR2 YFSETQ. The CDR3 has 14 amino acids. J was trimmed by 4 bases and V by 5 bases; bases with no gene match: 4. In its sample, this clonotype was seen many times. Clinical symptoms, serum thyroxine and TRAb, thyroid ultrasound and orbital computed tomography together formed the diagnostic basis. Using RNA transcripts as the source, TCR beta CDR3 regions were amplified. Primed by the HTBI set, a first-round RT-PCR was run on the TCR CDR3. A single record per CDR3 protein comes from TCRdb applying MiXCR to the multiplex PCR reads. Among hundreds of thousands of distinct CDR3 sequences, just over 35% were seen once, and the ten largest hold around 30%.

The sequenced material came from blood. This chain links TRBV5-1 with TRBJ2-2; TRBD2 matches at 8 bases. The clonotype comes from a woman between 35 and 50 years old with Graves' hyperthyroidism. In nucleotides, the CDR3 is TGCGCCAGCAGAGACCTAGCGGGCACCGGGGAGCTGTTTTTT. The encoded protein is CASRDLAGTGELFF.